This entry describes one T cell receptor (beta chain). It has no known antigen specificity. Base qualities are not provided; no much larger clone lies one nucleotide away. The library was generated by 5' RACE. The reads were generated on a NextSeq 500. The TCR library protocol attached unique molecular identifiers to individual cDNA molecules to correct for sequencing error and PCR bias. Both TCR alpha and beta chains were sequenced, and tight co-correlation was observed between alpha and beta sequence abundances in each sample. Turning to the authors' computational methods: Decombinator V4 was used to annotate the V gene, J gene and CDR3 of the TCR sequences. TCRs were defined as expanded if a significant change between any two time points was detected under a Poisson model with p below 0.0001. TCR abundances were normalised to the total number of TCRs sequenced per sample and expressed as counts per million. TRAV1-2 paired with TRAJ12, TRAJ20 or TRAJ33 defined MAIT TCRs, while TRAV10 paired with TRAJ18 defined iNKT TCRs. A search of VDJdb, accessed on 1 November 2021, was run for TCRs annotated to CMV, EBV and SARS-CoV-2, with TCRs annotated for multiple antigens excluded. TCRdb took the public reads, trimmed them with fastp at Q25, ran MiXCR for clone calling and kept in-frame beta chains. CDR3 protein sequences are deduplicated, and each keeps its most common genes and DNA. It is TCRdb's table, rather than the study itself, that gives the V and J calls and clone size. The sample records about 80,000 distinct CDR3 sequences, 12% of which are singletons. The ten largest account for roughly 16% of the sample.

The sample comes from a study of early T cells in non-severe SARS-CoV-2 infection (dated by TCRdb to about 2021). Turning to the overall study: Because TCR sequencing relied on bulk RNA taken from unsorted whole blood, pairing of alpha and beta chains was not possible.

Study-wide conclusions, independent of this receptor: VDJdb matching was skewed toward anti-spike CD8 responses, so virus-specific expansions were likely underestimated and private and CD4 specificities were missed.

Sequences SGHAT (CDR1) and FQNNGV (CDR2) are obtained from the germline V gene. The cysteine opens and the phenylalanine closes a CDR3 of 9 amino acids. Only the CDR3 DNA stays, 27 bases, in frame from base 1. Relative to germline, V is 7 bases shorter and J is 7 bases shorter, with 5 bases between their ends. A case-control design nested within a healthcare worker cohort in London, UK, was used, with weekly nasopharyngeal swab PCR tests and blood sampling performed. Healthcare workers were recruited during the week of the UK lockdown, between 23 and 31 March 2020, and followed weekly for up to roughly 15 weeks.

The material was whole blood, obtained at baseline. The receptor was isolated from an adult who was a healthcare worker with PCR-confirmed SARS-CoV-2 infection or an uninfected control (not recorded which). The donor label of this sample is uncertain. Rearrangement joined TRBV11-2 to TRBJ2-7, with an unclear D gene assignment. Here the CDR3 is given as CASIQEQYF. The bases read TGTGCCAGCATCCAGGAGCAGTACTTC.